The rows below give T cell receptor beta chains drawn from one sample of a study of blood T cells in healthy people across ages. TCRdb re-analysed the 5' RACE reads in MiXCR, keeping a single row per CDR3 protein. Of some 850,000 distinct CDR3 sequences listed, around 25% are singletons. This sample also belongs to another study, concerning T cells of mothers and their children.

The sequenced sample was blood. These TCRs come from a boy aged 5 to 17 in good health. CDR3s include the opening cysteine and the closing phenylalanine or tryptophan. D genes are given only for firm matches. Size values are once, few and many counts, or a class for expanded clones, and some rows have none.

d_call j_call clone_size v_call cdr3_aa cdr3_nt
- TRBJ1-4 few TRBV5-1 CASSADGGEKLFF TGCGCCAGCAGCGCGGACGGGGGTGAAAAACTGTTTTTT
TRBD2 TRBJ2-2 - TRBV7-6 CASSSTSGGTGELFF TGTGCCAGCAGCTCCACTAGCGGGGGCACCGGGGAGCTGTTTTTT
TRBD1 TRBJ1-6 few TRBV6-5 CASSPDRGHSPLHF TGTGCCAGCAGCCCGGACAGGGGGCATTCACCCCTCCACTTT
TRBD2 TRBJ2-7 few TRBV12-3/TRBV12-4 CASSLSAGGPYEQYF TGTGCCAGCAGTTTGTCGGCGGGGGGGCCCTACGAGCAGTACTTC
TRBD2 TRBJ2-5 many TRBV20-1 CSASKPRFTSGGLKETQYF TGCAGTGCTAGTAAACCCCGATTCACTAGCGGGGGCCTTAAAGAGACCCAGTACTTC
- TRBJ1-4 few TRBV6-5 CASSYDRDNEKLFF TGTGCCAGCAGTTATGACAGAGATAATGAAAAACTGTTTTTT
TRBD1 TRBJ2-7 few TRBV20-1 CSAAGQGAYEQYF TGCAGTGCCGCTGGACAGGGTGCCTACGAGCAGTACTTC
TRBD1 TRBJ2-2 - TRBV6-6 CASSYTGTDLTGELFF TGTGCCAGCAGTTACACCGGGACAGACCTCACCGGGGAGCTGTTTTTT
- TRBJ2-5 many TRBV12-5 CASGLVPLETQYF TGTGCTAGTGGTTTGGTACCACTCGAGACCCAGTACTTC
- TRBJ1-6 few TRBV14 CASSQVGQRNSPLHF TGTGCCAGCAGCCAAGTAGGACAGAGGAATTCACCCCTCCACTTT
TRBD1 TRBJ2-5 - TRBV6-5 CASSNRQGRETQYF TGTGCCAGCAGCAACCGACAGGGTCGGGAGACCCAGTACTTC
- TRBJ2-3 - TRBV12-3/TRBV12-4 CASTRGGFTDTQYF TGTGCCAGCACCAGAGGGGGGTTCACAGATACGCAGTATTTT
TRBD2 TRBJ2-5 few TRBV20-1 CSARDTSGGLQETQYF TGCAGTGCTAGAGACACTAGCGGGGGGCTTCAAGAGACCCAGTACTTC
- TRBJ2-5 few TRBV20-1 CSGSRGNEWQETQYF TGCAGTGGGTCCCGGGGAAACGAATGGCAAGAGACCCAGTACTTC
- TRBJ2-7 - TRBV2 CASSDPHVFSYEQYF TGTGCCAGCAGTGACCCACACGTGTTCTCCTACGAGCAGTACTTC
TRBD1 TRBJ2-5 few TRBV3-1 CASSPRDREKTQYF TGTGCCAGCAGCCCCCGGGACAGGGAGAAGACCCAGTACTTC
TRBD2 TRBJ2-4 - TRBV6-5 CASSYRASGLAKNIQYF TGTGCCAGCAGTTACAGGGCTAGCGGTCTAGCCAAAAACATTCAGTACTTC
- TRBJ2-7 - TRBV3-1 CASSLRIHEQYF TGTGCCAGCAGCCTTCGCATCCACGAGCAGTACTTC
- TRBJ1-2 few TRBV5-1 CASSRDSGYYGYTF TGCGCCAGCAGTCGGGACTCGGGGTACTATGGCTACACCTTC
TRBD1 TRBJ2-7 few TRBV7-3 CASSVGTGGFYEQYF TGTGCCAGCAGCGTCGGGACAGGGGGCTTCTACGAGCAGTACTTC
- TRBJ1-2 - TRBV7-6 CASSFAPGANYGYTF TGTGCCAGCAGCTTTGCCCCCGGAGCTAACTATGGCTACACCTTC
- TRBJ2-2 - TRBV20-1 CSASQGWQGGTGELFF TGCAGTGCTAGTCAGGGGTGGCAGGGGGGCACCGGGGAGCTGTTTTTT
- TRBJ1-6 - TRBV6-5 CASTTASLSSPLHF TGTGCCAGCACCACAGCCTCCTTAAGTTCACCCCTCCACTTT
TRBD2 TRBJ2-5 - TRBV5-4 CASSRAGLAGGETQYF TGTGCCAGCAGCCGAGCTGGGCTAGCGGGGGGGGAGACCCAGTACTTC
- TRBJ2-5 many TRBV7-2 CASSFVGETQYF TGTGCCAGCAGCTTTGTGGGGGAGACCCAGTACTTC
- TRBJ2-5 - TRBV6-1 CASSPKREYQETQYF TGTGCCAGCAGCCCCAAGCGAGAGTACCAAGAGACCCAGTACTTC
TRBD1 TRBJ1-1 - TRBV11-1 CASRMGGQMRNPLPKSAEAFF TGTGCCAGCAGGATGGGGGGACAGATGAGAAATCCCCTACCCAAGAGCGCTGAAGCTTTCTTT
TRBD1 TRBJ2-5 once TRBV2 CASNRRGQGGETQYF TGTGCCAGCAACCGCCGGGGACAGGGGGGAGAGACCCAGTACTTC
- TRBJ2-2 - TRBV5-1 CASSLSRADGTGELFF TGCGCCAGCAGCTTGAGCAGGGCGGATGGGACCGGGGAGCTGTTTTTT
TRBD2 TRBJ2-7 few TRBV20-1 CSARLTSGPTYEQYF TGCAGTGCTAGACTGACTAGCGGGCCCACCTACGAGCAGTACTTC
- TRBJ2-1 - TRBV5-1 CASTSGPRGNEQFF TGCGCCAGCACGTCGGGGCCTCGGGGCAATGAGCAGTTCTTC
- TRBJ1-3 - TRBV18 CASSPSDSNTIYF TGTGCCAGCTCCCCGTCAGACAGCAACACCATATATTTT
- TRBJ1-3 few TRBV3-1 CASSQVVSSGNTIYF TGTGCCAGCAGCCAAGTAGTGAGCTCTGGAAACACCATATATTTT
TRBD2 TRBJ2-5 few TRBV10-3 CAISDSLAGSQETQYF TGTGCCATCAGTGATAGCCTAGCGGGGTCCCAAGAGACCCAGTACTTC
- TRBJ1-5 - TRBV7-9 CASSPGPGDQPQHF TGTGCCAGCAGCCCAGGGCCAGGGGACCAGCCCCAGCATTTT
TRBD2 TRBJ2-5 - TRBV24-1 CATSEAGTSGGPETQYF TGTGCCACCAGTGAAGCCGGGACTAGCGGGGGGCCAGAGACCCAGTACTTC
- TRBJ2-5 few TRBV5-5 CASSPACLGGETQYF TGTGCCAGCAGCCCGGCCTGCCTCGGAGGGGAGACCCAGTACTTC
TRBD1 TRBJ2-2 few TRBV12-3/TRBV12-4 CASRHGTARKAGELFF TGTGCCAGCAGGCATGGGACAGCCCGAAAGGCCGGGGAGCTGTTTTTT